The clone carrying this T cell receptor beta chain was detected only a few times. Its target is unknown. cDNA libraries for TCR beta contained unique molecular identifiers. From the PCR reads, TCRdb called clonotypes with MiXCR, one entry per CDR3 protein. The table has 750,000 to 950,000 distinct CDR3 sequences, 53% seen once. This record comes from a study of post-analysis software for immune sequencing data. Study conclusions and caveats: Roughly 5 TRBV segments, TRBV5-6, TRBV5-1 and TRBV20-1 among them, were found more frequent in patients than controls.

The length of the CDR3 is 15 residues. CDR1 and CDR2 from the germline V gene are SGHRS and YFSETQ. The junction had 9 bases not matched to a gene; V was cut back by 8 bases and J by 4 bases. This chain links TRBV5-1 with TRBJ2-2, with TRBD2 matching over 9 bases. The sequencing input was blood. The receptor's source is a girl under 18 with multiple sclerosis. DNA for the CDR3: TGCGCCAGTCATTTAGCGGGAGTGGGCACCGGGGAGCTGTTTTTT. Its protein product is CASHLAGVGTGELFF.